This T cell receptor beta chain was captured by sequencing in a study of CD8 T cells in ankylosing spondylitis. Findings and caveats of the study: It was reported that disease-linked clones were significantly enriched in matched ankylosing spondylitis synovial fluid. Ankylosing spondylitis blood seemed to carry a telltale TCR beta motif made of under 10 highly homologous variants.

This CDR3 spans 17 amino acids. The V gene end was trimmed by 4 bases and the J gene end by 5 bases; junction bases not matched to a gene: 16. Germline CDR1 is MDHEN and CDR2 is SYDVKM. Quantitative 5'-RACE with molecular barcodes produced the TCR beta libraries. TCRdb fed the 5' RACE reads into MiXCR, producing one record per CDR3 protein. Among more than 650,000 distinct CDR3 sequences listed, about 11% were seen once. A remark on this clonotype: Its target is not known.

The chain has TRBV28 and TRBJ1-1; 7 nucleotides line up with TRBD1. This receptor was identified in a male donor with ankylosing spondylitis. The sequenced sample was blood, either unsorted or a sorted T cell fraction (not recorded which). The CDR3 region is CASSSPIATGWLTEAFF. CDR3 in DNA: TGTGCCAGCAGTTCCCCTATAGCGACAGGGTGGCTGACTGAAGCTTTCTTT.